The 23 T cell receptor beta chains below all came from one sample that was sequenced in a study of CD8+ T cells in alopecia areata. As to treatment: oral pan-JAK inhibitor, 5-10 mg twice daily. As the sequencing template, cDNA was produced by extracting RNA and reverse transcribing it. TCRdb's table, derived via immunoSEQ multiplex PCR, lists solely in-frame clones and lacks some. Here the sample spans a few hundred thousand clones, around three fifths being singletons. The material sequenced was CD4+ T cells sorted from blood, taken at week 52, from a patient treated with tofacitinib. These receptors were collected from a human donor with alopecia areata.

This clone was seen more than once but under ten times. At one of its ends the junction is not consistent with the germline gene, which may arise from a read error. CDR3 region: CSAEQGDELFF. CDR3 DNA sequence: TGCAGCGCTGAACAAGGAGACGAGCTGTTTTTT. This chain connects TRBV29-1 to TRBJ2-2; D not certain. The V gene's germline CDR1 is SQVTM and CDR2 ANQGSEA. This CDR3 has 11 amino acids.

V and J are TRBV5-1 and TRBJ2-3; D might be TRBD1 or TRBD2, each matching 7 bases. The V end lost 6 bases, the J end lost 2 bases, and 16 bases lay between the germline ends. This CDR3 comprises 15 residues. Germline CDR1 and CDR2: SGHRS and YFSETQ. The CDR3 sequence: CASNLGGTVTDTQYF. The CDR3 nucleotides read TGCGCCAGCAACCTGGGGGGGACAGTCACAGATACGCAGTATTTT.

The chain combines TRBV9 with TRBJ1-6; 11 bases line up with TRBD1. The J segment lost 9 bases and the V segment lost 3 bases, leaving 11 bases of the junction unmatched. Germline CDR1 reads SGDLS; CDR2 reads YYNGEE. CDR3 length equals 17 residues. CDR3 sequence: CASSANHRDRGGSPLHF. CDR3 DNA: TGTGCCAGCAGCGCTAATCACCGGGACAGGGGGGGTTCACCCCTCCACTTT.

V and J are TRBV29-1 and TRBJ1-2; 7 bases align to TRBD1. CDR3 length equals 12 residues. Germline CDR1 and CDR2: SQVTM and ANQGSEA. The J segment lost 4 bases and the V segment lost 7 bases, leaving 6 bases of the junction unmatched. The CDR3 bases are TGCAGCGCCGGGGACAGCCGCTATGGCTACACCTTC. Its translation: CSAGDSRYGYTF.

There are a few counts of this clone. The genes are TRBV6-6 and TRBJ1-5, with unresolved D. Trimming shortened V by 2 bases and J by 4 bases, and 6 bases separated the two germline ends. This CDR3 region has 13 residues. Germline V gene sequence: CDR1 MNHNY, CDR2 SVGAGI (reference sequence). The CDR3 region is CASSYPGNQPQHF. The CDR3 nucleotides are TGTGCCAGCAGTTACCCGGGAAATCAGCCCCAGCATTTT.

The chain has TRBV15 and TRBJ1-2; D remains ambiguous. This CDR3 spans 15 amino acids. CDR1 and CDR2 from the germline V gene are LNHNV and YYDKDF (reference sequence). V lost 3 bases to trimming and J lost 5 bases, with 16 bases between them. The CDR3 nucleotides read TGTGCCACCAGCAGGGCTGGGAGCCCTGGTTATGGCTACACCTTC. It is translated as CATSRAGSPGYGYTF.

The rearrangement links TRBV9 to TRBJ2-5; no reliable D call. Trimming took off 0 bases at V and 4 bases at J, with 4 bases between the two ends. CDR1 is SGDLS, CDR2 YYNGEE, per germline. This CDR3 contains 12 residues. In DNA, the CDR3 is TGTGCCAGCAGCGTAGAAGGAGAGACCCAGTACTTC. This sequence encodes CASSVEGETQYF.

Written as DNA, the CDR3 is TGCAGCGTTGACGTAGTGGGTCCGAAAGGGGAGACCCAGTACTTC. Translated: CSVDVVGPKGETQYF. The chain recombines TRBV29-1 with TRBJ2-5; D remains ambiguous. The CDR3 is 15 amino acids. The germline V and J ends were trimmed by 3 bases and 5 bases, with 19 bases remaining between them. Germline CDR1 is SQVTM and CDR2 is ANQGSEA.

The V and J genes are TRBV4-1 and TRBJ2-4; no definite D call. V gave up 1 base and J gave up 2 bases, with 9 bases separating them. The CDR3 runs 15 residues. The germline V gene has CDR1 MGHRA and CDR2 YSYEKL. CDR3 sequence reads: CASSQGRGTKNIQYF. The CDR3, as DNA: TGCGCCAGCAGCCAAGGGAGAGGAACCAAAAACATTCAGTACTTC.

This clone was seen only a few times. The same CDR3 also results from other DNA sequences found in this sample. The chain recombines TRBV7-9 with TRBJ1-1; no firm D call. The CDR3 covers 13 residues. Germline CDR1 is SEHNR and CDR2 is FQNEAQ (reference sequence). V was shortened by 2 bases and J by 0 bases, with 4 bases between the two germline ends. In nucleotides, the CDR3 is TGTGCCAGCAGCTTATCGGTGAACACTGAAGCTTTCTTT. Translation: CASSLSVNTEAFF.

As concerns this clone: Additional DNA sequences in this sample encode the identical CDR3. The chain has TRBV7-2 and TRBJ2-3; D gene uncertain. The CDR3 is 12 amino acids. Looked up from germline, CDR1 is SGHTA and CDR2 is FQGNSA. The ends were cut back, 3 bases at V and 1 base at J, with 2 bases in the middle. This CDR3 is CASSLGTDTQYF. The CDR3 DNA follows: TGTGCCAGCAGCTTGGGCACAGATACGCAGTATTTT.

V and J are TRBV29-1 and TRBJ2-5; D unresolved. V was shortened by 3 bases and J by 4 bases, with 18 bases between the two germline ends. CDR1 and CDR2 (germline): SQVTM, ANQGSEA. The CDR3 length is 15 residues. The CDR3 spells CSVDGPEGLGETQYF. CDR3 DNA sequence: TGCAGCGTTGATGGGCCAGAAGGTTTGGGAGAGACCCAGTACTTC.

The rearrangement uses TRBV7-2 and TRBJ1-5, with unresolved D. CDR3 length: 14 residues. Deletions cut 1 base from V and 1 base from J, with 5 bases between. Germline assignment: CDR1 SGHTA and CDR2 FQGNSA. The DNA for the CDR3 is TGTGCCAGCAGCTTAGTCAGGAGCAATCAGCCCCAGCATTTT. This codes for CASSLVRSNQPQHF. The variable domain in full, with the rest retrieved from reference TRBV7-2 and TRBJ1-5, is GAGVSQSPSNKVTEKGKDVELRCDPISGHTALYWYRQSLGQGLEFLIYFQGNSAPDKSGLPSDRFSAERTGGSVSTLTIQRTQQEDSAVYLCASSLVRSNQPQHFGDGTRLSIL.

The chain recombines TRBV7-9 with TRBJ1-5; D is uncertain. The CDR3 consists of 17 residues. Trimming pared 2 bases from V and 0 bases from J, leaving 14 bases between. Germline V lookup: CDR1 SEHNR, CDR2 FQNEAQ (reference sequence). Here the CDR3 DNA reads TGTGCCAGCAGCTTAAGGGAGGGTGACTTTAGCAATCAGCCCCAGCATTTT. The encoded protein is CASSLREGDFSNQPQHF.

This chain connects TRBV27 to TRBJ1-2; D is unresolved. In germline, CDR1 is MNHEY, CDR2 SMNVEV (reference sequence). CDR3 length: 12 residues. V lost 5 bases and J 8 bases, leaving 12 bases between the germline ends. The CDR3 sequence: CASSSASTGYTF. CDR3 coding DNA: TGTGCCAGCAGTAGCGCCTCCACGGGCTACACCTTC.

V usage is TRBV5-4 and J usage is TRBJ1-6; D remains ambiguous. V lost 3 bases and J 4 bases, leaving 8 bases between the germline ends. Germline V lookup: CDR1 SGHNT, CDR2 YYREEE (reference sequence). CDR3 length: 14 amino acids. As DNA, the CDR3 is TGTGCCAGCAGCTCACCGGATTATAATTCACCCCTCCACTTT. As protein: CASSSPDYNSPLHF.

This clone was detected only once. V is TRBV25-1 and J is TRBJ2-1; no firm D call. The CDR3 sequence is 15 residues long. Deletions cut 7 bases from V and 4 bases from J, with 17 bases between. Germline V gene sequence: CDR1 MGHDK, CDR2 SYGVNS. The CDR3 DNA reads TGTGCCAGCATTCAGATAGGTAGTGGGTACAATGAGCAGTTCTTC. Translated, it gives CASIQIGSGYNEQFF.

This clone showed up many times. The chain employs TRBV19 and TRBJ1-2; 7 bases fit TRBD1. The junction had 17 bases not matched to a gene; V was cut back by 9 bases and J by 7 bases. This CDR3 has 15 residues. Germline V gives CDR1 LNHDA, CDR2 SQIVND (reference sequence). CDR3 nucleotides: TGTGCCAGCATCGGATCCCGGGAAGGGGGCTCTGGCTACACCTTC. Protein sequence: CASIGSREGGSGYTF.

The chain recombines TRBV7-9 with TRBJ2-3; D not resolved. V lost 5 bases and J lost 6, with 6 bases in between. The CDR3 runs to 11 residues. Looked up from germline, CDR1 is SEHNR and CDR2 is FQNEAQ (reference sequence). The CDR3 region is CASSAGDTQYF. The CDR3 bases are TGTGCCAGCAGCGCCGGGGATACGCAGTATTTT.

CDR3 nucleotides: TGTGCCAGCAGCGCCACAGTATACAATGAGCAGTTCTTC. Encoded protein: CASSATVYNEQFF. This chain connects TRBV9 to TRBJ2-1; D call uncertain. Germline V CDR1 and CDR2: SGDLS, YYNGEE. There are 13 residues in the CDR3. V was cut by 3 bases and J by 4 bases, with 8 bases left in between.

This sequence joins TRBV2 and TRBJ2-5; 12 bases match TRBD2. Unmatched junction bases numbered 5, after V lost 7 bases and J lost 5 bases. Germline values: CDR1 SNHLY, CDR2 FYNNEI. CDR3 length: 14 amino acids. The CDR3 sequence: CASNRLAGVETQYF. CDR3 nucleotide sequence: TGTGCCAGCAATCGACTAGCGGGGGTGGAGACCCAGTACTTC.

The genes are TRBV7-9 and TRBJ1-1; 7 bases line up with TRBD1. Germline-derived CDR1 and CDR2 are SEHNR and FQNEAQ (reference sequence). The length of the CDR3 is 14 residues. J was trimmed by 7 bases and V by 1 base; bases with no gene match: 6. This CDR3 is CASSLGAGDSEAFF. The DNA of the CDR3 is TGTGCCAGCAGCTTAGGAGCTGGGGACAGTGAAGCTTTCTTT.

This clone has a handful of counts. The V call is TRBV5-1, the J call TRBJ2-7; 7 bases agree with TRBD1. This CDR3 comprises 16 residues. Unmatched junction bases numbered 10, after V lost 4 bases and J lost 0 bases. CDR1 SGHRS and CDR2 YFSETQ come from the germline V gene. The CDR3 DNA follows: TGCGCCAGCAGCCGCCAGGGACAGAGCTTCTCCTACGAGCAGTACTTC. This gives the protein CASSRQGQSFSYEQYF.